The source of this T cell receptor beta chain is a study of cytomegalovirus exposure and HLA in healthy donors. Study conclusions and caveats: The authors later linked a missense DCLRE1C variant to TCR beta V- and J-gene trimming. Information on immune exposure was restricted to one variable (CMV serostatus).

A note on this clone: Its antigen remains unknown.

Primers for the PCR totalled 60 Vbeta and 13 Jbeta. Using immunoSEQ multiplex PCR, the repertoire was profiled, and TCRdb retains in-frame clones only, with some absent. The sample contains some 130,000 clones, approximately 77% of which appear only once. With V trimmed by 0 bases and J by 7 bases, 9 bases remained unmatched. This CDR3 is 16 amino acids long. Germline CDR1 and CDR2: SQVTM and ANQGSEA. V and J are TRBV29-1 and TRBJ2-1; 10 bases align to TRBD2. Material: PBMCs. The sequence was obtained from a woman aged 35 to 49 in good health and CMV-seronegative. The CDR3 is CSVEDLLAGVGNEQFF. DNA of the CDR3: TGCAGCGTTGAAGATCTTCTAGCGGGGGTGGGGAATGAGCAGTTCTTC.